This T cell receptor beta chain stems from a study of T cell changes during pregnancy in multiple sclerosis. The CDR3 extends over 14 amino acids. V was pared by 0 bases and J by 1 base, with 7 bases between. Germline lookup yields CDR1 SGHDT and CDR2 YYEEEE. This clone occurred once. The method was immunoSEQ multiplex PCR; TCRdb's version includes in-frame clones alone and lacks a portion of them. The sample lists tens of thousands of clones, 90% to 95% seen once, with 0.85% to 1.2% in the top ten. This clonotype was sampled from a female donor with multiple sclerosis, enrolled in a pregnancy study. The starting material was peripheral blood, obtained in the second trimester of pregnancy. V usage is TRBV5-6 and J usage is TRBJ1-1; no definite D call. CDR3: CASSLAHRNTEAFF. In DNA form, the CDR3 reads TGTGCCAGCAGCTTGGCCCACAGGAACACTGAAGCTTTCTTT.